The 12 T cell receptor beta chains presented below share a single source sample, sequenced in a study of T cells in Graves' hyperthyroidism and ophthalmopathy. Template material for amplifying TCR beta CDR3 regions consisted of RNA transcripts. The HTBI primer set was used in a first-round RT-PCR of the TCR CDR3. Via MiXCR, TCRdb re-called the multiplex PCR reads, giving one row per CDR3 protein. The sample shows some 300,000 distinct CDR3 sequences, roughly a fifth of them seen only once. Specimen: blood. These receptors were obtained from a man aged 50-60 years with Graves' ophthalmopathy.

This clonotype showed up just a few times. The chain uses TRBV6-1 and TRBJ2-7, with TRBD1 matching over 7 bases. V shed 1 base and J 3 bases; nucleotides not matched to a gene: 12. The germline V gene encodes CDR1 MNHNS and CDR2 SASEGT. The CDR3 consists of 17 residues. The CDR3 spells CASSEVPRPGQHYEQYF. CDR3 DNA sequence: TGTGCCAGCAGTGAAGTCCCCCGACCGGGACAGCACTACGAGCAGTACTTC.

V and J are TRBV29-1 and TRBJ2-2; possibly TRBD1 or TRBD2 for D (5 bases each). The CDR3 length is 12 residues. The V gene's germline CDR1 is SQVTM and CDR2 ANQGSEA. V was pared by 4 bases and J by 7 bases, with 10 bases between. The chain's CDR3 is CSVGEGFGELFF. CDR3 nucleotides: TGCAGCGTTGGTGAGGGGTTCGGGGAGCTGTTTTTT.

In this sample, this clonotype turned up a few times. CDR3 in amino acids: CASTTPSYEQYF. DNA of the CDR3: TGTGCCAGTACAACCCCCTCCTACGAGCAGTACTTC. This rearrangement joins TRBV28 to TRBJ2-7, with D unclear. V lost 9 bases to trimming and J lost 0 bases, with 9 bases between them. Germline V lookup: CDR1 MDHEN, CDR2 SYDVKM. This CDR3 region has 12 residues. The variable domain in full, with the rest retrieved from reference TRBV28 and TRBJ2-7, is DVKVTQSSRYLVKRTGEKVFLECVQDMDHENMFWYRQDPGLGLRLIYFSYDVKMKEKGDIPEGYSVSREKKERFSLILESASTNQTSMYLCASTTPSYEQYFGPGTRLTVT.

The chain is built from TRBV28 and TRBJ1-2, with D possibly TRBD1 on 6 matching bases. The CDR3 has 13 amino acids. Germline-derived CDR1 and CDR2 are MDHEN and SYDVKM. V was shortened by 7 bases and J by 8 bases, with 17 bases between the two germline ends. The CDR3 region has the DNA TGTGCCAGCACCGTACAGGGAGGGGGAGGCTACACCTTC. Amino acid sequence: CASTVQGGGGYTF.

The CDR3 DNA reads as TGCGCCAGCAGCTCAGGACTAGCGGGTCACACAGATACGCAGTATTTT. This translates into CASSSGLAGHTDTQYF. This sequence joins TRBV5-1 and TRBJ2-3; 11 bases align to TRBD2. V lost 3 bases, J lost 2 bases, and 5 bases stayed unmatched. This CDR3 region has 16 residues. Germline-derived CDR1 and CDR2 are SGHRS and YFSETQ.

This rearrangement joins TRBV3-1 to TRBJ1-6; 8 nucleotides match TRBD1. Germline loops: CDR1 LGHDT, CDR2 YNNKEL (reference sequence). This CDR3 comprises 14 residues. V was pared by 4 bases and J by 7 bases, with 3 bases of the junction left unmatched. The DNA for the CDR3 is TGTGCCAGCAGCCGAGGGACAGGAAATTCACCCCTCCACTTT. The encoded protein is CASSRGTGNSPLHF.

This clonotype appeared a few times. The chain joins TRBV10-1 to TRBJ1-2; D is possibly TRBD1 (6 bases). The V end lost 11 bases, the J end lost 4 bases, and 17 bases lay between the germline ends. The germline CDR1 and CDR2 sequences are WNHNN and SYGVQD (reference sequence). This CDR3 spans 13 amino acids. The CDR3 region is CASSRGLGYGYTF. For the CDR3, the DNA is TGCGCCTCCTCCAGGGGACTAGGCTATGGCTACACCTTC.

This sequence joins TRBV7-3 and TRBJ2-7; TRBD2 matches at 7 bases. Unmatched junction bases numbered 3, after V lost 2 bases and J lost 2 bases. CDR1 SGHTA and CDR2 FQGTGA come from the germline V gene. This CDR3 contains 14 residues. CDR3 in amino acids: CASSLFSGAYEQYF. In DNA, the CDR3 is TGTGCCAGCAGCTTATTCAGCGGGGCCTACGAGCAGTACTTC.

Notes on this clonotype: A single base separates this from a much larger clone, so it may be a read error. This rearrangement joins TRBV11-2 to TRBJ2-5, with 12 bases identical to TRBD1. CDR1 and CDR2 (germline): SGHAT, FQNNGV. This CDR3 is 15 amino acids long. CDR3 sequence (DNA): TGTGCCAGCAGCCCCGGGACAGGGGGCGGAGAGACCCGGTACTTC. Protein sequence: CASSPGTGGGETRYF.

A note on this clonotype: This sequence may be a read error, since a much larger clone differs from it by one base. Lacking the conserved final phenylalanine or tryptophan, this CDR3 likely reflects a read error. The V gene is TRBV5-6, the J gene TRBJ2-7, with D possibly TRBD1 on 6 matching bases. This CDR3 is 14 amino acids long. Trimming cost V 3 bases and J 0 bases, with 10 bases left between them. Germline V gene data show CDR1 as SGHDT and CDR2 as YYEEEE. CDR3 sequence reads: CASSSLTGSYEQYL. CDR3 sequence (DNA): TGTGCCAGCAGCTCTCTGACAGGCTCCTACGAGCAGTACCTC.

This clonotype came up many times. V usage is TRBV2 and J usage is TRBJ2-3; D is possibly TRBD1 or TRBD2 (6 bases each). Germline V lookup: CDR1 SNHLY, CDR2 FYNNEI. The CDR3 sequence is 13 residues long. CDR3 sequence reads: CGYREEHTDTQYF. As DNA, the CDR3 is TGTGGTTACAGGGAGGAACACACAGATACGCAGTATTTT. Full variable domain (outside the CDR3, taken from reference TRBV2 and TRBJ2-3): EPEVTQTPSHQVTQMGQEVILRCVPISNHLYFYWYRQILGQKVEFLVSFYNNEISEKSEIFDDQFSVERPDGSNFTLKIRSTKLEDSAMYFCGYREEHTDTQYFGPGTRLTVL.

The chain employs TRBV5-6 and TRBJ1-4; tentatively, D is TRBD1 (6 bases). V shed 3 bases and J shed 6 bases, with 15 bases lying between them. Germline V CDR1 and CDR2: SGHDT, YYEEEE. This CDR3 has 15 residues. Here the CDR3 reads CASSSLGGAYEKLFF. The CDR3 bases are TGTGCCAGCAGCTCGCTCGGGGGCGCATATGAAAAACTGTTTTTT.